This T cell receptor (beta chain) emerged from a study of T cells in localized non-small cell lung cancer (dated by TCRdb to 2018 to 2020). The study in broad terms: T cell repertoires of 200 to 250 early-stage NSCLC patients were analyzed, with tumors being compared against uninvolved tumor-adjacent lungs. All 220 or so NSCLC patients in the cohort were treatment-naive and had localized lung tumors that were resected. The mean age of the NSCLC patients was roughly 70 years, with 120 to 150 men and over 100 women. The full study reports these points: Because multi-region tumor sequencing was not performed, intratumor heterogeneity could not be ruled out. Of the top 100 tumor clones, a median of roughly 53 were detected in paired uninvolved adjacent lung; about 26 were also among that lung's top 100. Since the design was exploratory, TCR variables were selected using unadjusted p-values with no false-discovery rate correction. Uninvolved tumor-adjacent lung showed the highest T cell clonality, higher than tumor, which suggests more focused antigenic responses in the adjacent lung. Higher blood T cell density associated with longer overall survival, while higher adjacent-lung clonality associated with shorter survival.

Deletion took 0 bases off V and 4 bases off J, with a span of 15 bases between the germline ends. As encoded in the germline V gene, CDR1 is MGHDK while CDR2 is SYGVNS. The cysteine opens and the phenylalanine closes a CDR3 of 16 amino acids. Left in the record is the CDR3 DNA by itself, 48 bases read in frame from the first base. At diagnosis, peripheral blood, uninvolved tumor-adjacent lung and tumor were collected and were preserved as a mix of fresh-frozen and FFPE material. The immunoSEQ Assay was used to sequence TCR beta CDR3 regions from DNA. Per the original workflow: To compute T cell density, TCR beta template counts were normalized to usable DNA, which was estimated by amplifying housekeeping genes. Richness was estimated with the preseqR package, extrapolating to 400,000 templates for PBMC samples and 120,000 templates for tissue samples. Clonality was calculated as one minus Pielou's evenness. Differential abundance testing on productive amino-acid clonotypes, with a minimum total count of 5 and an alpha of 0.1, was used to identify tissue-enriched TCRs. The Jaccard Index and the Morisita Overlap Index were used to measure repertoire overlap between compartments. GLIPH grouped TCR beta CDR3s together with public tetramer-defined viral CDR3s, and a viral motif had to include at least three viral sequences and also show V-gene enrichment. TCRdb stores this immuneACCESS table with in-frame sequences only. Part of the clones is absent; in the studies checked, under half of the shortfall reflects unresolved V genes, and no reason is known for the rest. The D gene and trimming were derived from the DNA, and the V and J assignments and clone size from that table. The sample table lists 2,500 to 3,000 clones, about a fifth of them with a count of one. The biggest ten clones account for approximately 25% of the sample.

There are a few counts of this clone. The antigen it binds to is not known. No base-level quality is on record; no much larger clone is a single base apart. The receptor was isolated from a male donor at least 60 years old with stage II squamous cell lung carcinoma. Sequencing used lung tumor tissue, obtained before any cancer treatment. The receptor chain draws on TRBV25-1 and TRBJ1-1; matching of 6 bases hints at TRBD1 as the D gene. The DNA is as follows: TGTGCCAGCAGTGAATATAGGGGGGCCAGCGCCACTGAAGCTTTCTTT. The resulting protein is CASSEYRGASATEAFF.